The 30 T cell receptor beta chains reported below all come from one sample, sequenced in a study of shared clonotypes between healthy human individuals (dated by TCRdb to 2018 to 2020). Library preparation used the immunoSEQ multiplex PCR assay. The table was pulled from immuneACCESS by TCRdb, which kept in-frame rearrangements only. Such tables lose some clones; where checked, under half of the loss comes from unresolved V genes, and the rest has no known cause. Within this sample are around 1.1 million clones, with 70% to 85% of them counted one time only. Of the sample, roughly 0.82% falls within the top ten clones. Sequenced sample: memory CD4+ T cells from PBMCs. Explained via the paper, the cell subset or site label denotes: CD45RA-negative fraction. The source of these receptors is a man aged 18 to 30 in good health. Some clones in this sample may be carry-over from other donors' samples.

V usage is TRBV27 and J usage is TRBJ1-1; 9 nucleotides match TRBD1. The CDR3 runs 18 residues. Germline lookup yields CDR1 MNHEY and CDR2 SMNVEV (reference sequence). Trimming cost V 6 bases and J 0 bases; bases outside gene matches: 14. In DNA form, the CDR3 reads TGTGCCAGCAGACTGTGGGGACAGGGAAATATGGTGAACACTGAAGCTTTCTTT. Its protein product is CASRLWGQGNMVNTEAFF.

The gene calls are TRBV7-2 and TRBJ2-7, with 7 bases that match TRBD2. Germline trimming cut 4 bases from V and 2 bases from J; bases unmatched to any gene: 14. The CDR3 loop spans 17 amino acids. Germline V gene lookup returns CDR1 SGHTA and CDR2 FQGNSA. CDR3 DNA: TGTGCCAGCAGCTCTCGCCTTGCGGCGGGAGCTACCTACGAGCAGTACTTC. Its protein is CASSSRLAAGATYEQYF.

The rearrangement links TRBV7-9 to TRBJ2-5, with no clear D. Trimming shortened V by 4 bases and J by 4 bases, and 13 bases separated the two germline ends. The CDR3 consists of 14 residues. Germline CDR1 and CDR2: SEHNR and FQNEAQ (reference sequence). The CDR3 bases are TGTGCCAGCAGCTCCGGACGTCGTACAGAGACCCAGTACTTC. Its protein product is CASSSGRRTETQYF.

The gene calls are TRBV7-9 and TRBJ2-1, with TRBD2 matching over 11 bases. The length of the CDR3 is 16 residues. The V and J ends lost 5 bases and 1 base, in that order; junction bases with no gene match: 4. Germline CDR1 SEHNR, CDR2 FQNEAQ (reference sequence). CDR3: CASSPRLAGSYNEQFF. The CDR3 DNA reads as TGTGCCAGCAGCCCCCGACTAGCGGGGTCCTACAATGAGCAGTTCTTC.

This chain connects TRBV21-1 to TRBJ2-5; the D call TRBD1 from the table was never checked on the DNA. TRBV21-1 is a pseudogene locus. CDR3 length: 18 residues. The CDR3 here is CATSAEDRLRPFQETQYF. DNA for the CDR3: TGTGCCACCAGCGCCGAGGACAGGCTAAGGCCTTTTCAAGAGACCCAGTACTTC.

The chain couples TRBV5-1 to TRBJ2-3; D ambiguous. This CDR3 is built from 13 residues. In germline, CDR1 is SGHRS, CDR2 YFSETQ. Trimming removed 0 bases from V and 6 bases from J, with 8 bases in between. This CDR3 reads CASSLAQRDTQYF. The CDR3 DNA is TGCGCCAGCAGCTTGGCCCAGCGCGATACGCAGTATTTT.

The CDR3 protein is CASSVSRGRHGYTF. The CDR3 bases are TGTGCCAGCAGCGTCTCAAGGGGACGGCATGGCTACACCTTC. The rearrangement links TRBV11-2 to TRBJ1-2, with D possibly TRBD1 on 5 matching bases. Looked up from germline, CDR1 is SGHAT and CDR2 is FQNNGV. The CDR3 is made up of 14 amino acids. The V gene lost 5 bases and the J gene lost 6 bases, with 16 bases spanning the gap.

The sample holds a few counts of this clone. The chain employs TRBV2 and TRBJ2-2, with TRBD1 matching 7 bases. Germline assignment: CDR1 SNHLY and CDR2 FYNNEI. The V segment lost 6 bases and the J segment 6 bases; nucleotides outside the gene matches: 10. The CDR3 sequence is 15 residues long. This CDR3 is CASSHDRAVSGELFF. CDR3 DNA sequence: TGTGCCAGCAGCCACGACAGGGCAGTGTCCGGGGAGCTGTTTTTT.

This rearrangement joins TRBV4-3 to TRBJ2-3; 8 bases line up with TRBD1. V shed 5 bases, J shed 4 bases, and the junction held 8 bases outside the gene matches. This CDR3 contains 15 residues. Germline CDR1 and CDR2: LGHNA and YSLEER. CDR3 protein: CASSATGDGADTQYF. CDR3 in DNA: TGCGCCAGCAGCGCGACAGGGGATGGAGCAGATACGCAGTATTTT.

Points on this clone: This same CDR3 is encoded by further DNA sequences in the sample. This chain joins TRBV5-1 and TRBJ2-5, with D tentatively TRBD1 or TRBD2 (5 bases each). V lost 1 base, J lost 3 bases, and 13 bases lay in between. The CDR3 spans 15 residues. Germline assignment: CDR1 SGHRS and CDR2 YFSETQ. CDR3 region: CASSLLGTREETQYF. The CDR3 nucleotides are TGCGCCAGCAGCTTGCTCGGGACCCGGGAAGAGACCCAGTACTTC.

The rearrangement joins TRBV9 to TRBJ2-1; 8 bases are shared with TRBD1. The CDR3 consists of 15 residues. Germline CDR1 is SGDLS and CDR2 is YYNGEE. V was pared by 0 bases and J by 3 bases, with 2 bases of the junction left unmatched. The CDR3 sequence: CASSVVQGDYNEQFF. In DNA, the CDR3 is TGTGCCAGCAGCGTAGTACAGGGGGACTACAATGAGCAGTTCTTC.

The V and J genes are TRBV5-1 and TRBJ1-1; possible D gene TRBD1, 5 bases. V gave up 4 bases and J gave up 4 bases, with 23 bases separating them. Germline assignment: CDR1 SGHRS and CDR2 YFSETQ. The CDR3 runs 17 residues. CDR3 amino acids: CASSPFGGGGGFTEAFF. CDR3 bases: TGCGCCAGCAGCCCCTTCGGTGGGGGGGGTGGATTCACTGAAGCTTTCTTT. The full variable domain, in which reference TRBV5-1 and TRBJ1-1 provide the parts outside the CDR3, is KAGVTQTPRYLIKTRGQQVTLSCSPISGHRSVSWYQQTPGQGLQFLFEYFSETQRNKGNFPGRFSGRQFSNSRSEMNVSTLELGDSALYLCASSPFGGGGGFTEAFFGQGTRLTVV.

A word on this clone: Possible read error: a much larger clone is one base away. The identical CDR3 is also encoded by other nucleotide sequences in the sample. The chain couples TRBV2 to TRBJ1-5; D gene ambiguous. V gave up 4 bases and J gave up 2 bases, with 3 bases separating them. From germline, CDR1 is SNHLY and CDR2 FYNNEI. The CDR3 consists of 12 residues. The CDR3 nucleotides are TGTGCCAGCAGTGTCGGCAATCAGCCCCAGCATTTT. Translated: CASSVGNQPQHF.

The chain has TRBV4-2 and TRBJ1-1; maybe TRBD1 (5 bases). The CDR3 has 14 residues. The germline V gene encodes CDR1 LGHNA and CDR2 YNFKEQ. The V gene lost 1 base and the J gene lost 7 bases, with 13 bases spanning the gap. The DNA for the CDR3 is TGTGCCAGCAGCCAAGGACAGTTCTCAGGTGAAGCTTTCTTT. Protein: CASSQGQFSGEAFF.

V is TRBV30 and J is TRBJ1-2; unclear D gene. Trimming removed 1 base from V and 4 bases from J, with 16 bases in between. The CDR3 runs to 15 residues. The germline V gene encodes CDR1 GTSNPN and CDR2 SVGIG (reference sequence). CDR3 amino acids: CAWSASRSRGYGYTF. The CDR3 DNA reads TGTGCCTGGAGTGCCAGTCGGTCCCGGGGCTATGGCTACACCTTC.

J is TRBJ2-2 and V is TRBV29-1; D is undetermined. In germline, CDR1 is SQVTM, CDR2 ANQGSEA. V lost 4 bases to trimming and J lost 3 bases, with 15 bases between them. The CDR3 totals 15 residues. The CDR3 coding sequence is TGCAGCGTTGGTGGGCAAACCATGGACACCGGGGAGCTGTTTTTT. Its translation is CSVGGQTMDTGELFF.

This clone has just a few counts. The chain uses TRBV10-3 and TRBJ1-1; D possibly corresponds to TRBD1 (6 bases). Germline V gene data show CDR1 as ENHRY and CDR2 as SYGVKD. The CDR3 length is 13 residues. V lost 6 bases and J 6 bases, leaving 14 bases between the germline ends. CDR3 coding DNA: TGTGCCATCAGCGAGGGCCAGGGGTCTGAAGCTTTCTTT. Amino acid sequence: CAISEGQGSEAFF.

This clone was seen only a few times. The rearrangement joins TRBV27 to TRBJ2-2, with D possibly being TRBD2 (6 bases). Germline V gene data show CDR1 as MNHEY and CDR2 as SMNVEV (reference sequence). V lost 4 bases and J 7 bases, leaving 10 bases between the germline ends. The CDR3 is made up of 13 amino acids. The CDR3 here is CASSSLAIGELFF. The CDR3 DNA reads TGTGCCAGCAGTTCCCTAGCGATCGGGGAGCTGTTTTTT.

This sequence joins TRBV28 and TRBJ2-1; tentative D call: TRBD1 (6 bases). CDR1 MDHEN and CDR2 SYDVKM come from the germline V gene. V was trimmed by 11 bases and J by 4 bases, leaving 9 bases between them. CDR3 length: 11 residues. The CDR3 sequence: CAGGQYNEQFF. As DNA, the CDR3 is TGTGCCGGCGGACAGTACAATGAGCAGTTCTTC.

The chain has TRBV6-6 and TRBJ2-2; D is undetermined. The CDR3 totals 14 residues. Germline CDR1 MNHNY, CDR2 SVGAGI (reference sequence). V was clipped by 6 bases and J by 2 bases, with 10 bases between them. The CDR3 DNA reads TGTGCCAGCAGCTACCCCCAAAACACCGGGGAGCTGTTTTTT. Translated, it gives CASSYPQNTGELFF.

The genes are TRBV19 and TRBJ2-2; unclear D gene. CDR1 and CDR2 (germline): LNHDA, SQIVND (reference sequence). Trimming removed 3 bases at V and 3 bases at J, with 11 bases between. The CDR3 sequence is 15 residues long. The CDR3, as DNA: TGTGCCAGTAGTATTTCCCCACGGCACACCGGGGAGCTGTTTTTT. Protein sequence: CASSISPRHTGELFF. Looking up the rest from reference TRBV19 and TRBJ2-2 gives the full variable domain: DGGITQSPKYLFRKEGQNVTLSCEQNLNHDAMYWYRQDPGQGLRLIYYSQIVNDFQKGDIAEGYSVSREKKESFPLTVTSAQKNPTAFYLCASSISPRHTGELFFGEGSRLTVL.

As to this clone: Other DNA sequences within the sample encode an identical CDR3. The chain couples TRBV9 to TRBJ2-1, with D tentatively TRBD1 (5 bases). Germline values: CDR1 SGDLS, CDR2 YYNGEE. This CDR3 has 15 amino acids. Trimming stripped 2 bases from V and 0 bases from J, with 9 bases between. The CDR3 coding sequence is TGTGCCAGCAGCGTCCAGGGTAGCTCCTACAATGAGCAGTTCTTC. This codes for CASSVQGSSYNEQFF.

Turning to this clone: Given the absence of the conserved phenylalanine or tryptophan at the CDR3 end, a read error is likely. The chain uses TRBV28 and TRBJ1-2; D unclear. CDR1 is MDHEN and CDR2 is SYDVKM in the germline V gene. V lost 1 base, J lost 1 base, and 10 bases lay in between. The CDR3 contains 15 residues. CDR3 nucleotides: TGTGCCAGCAGTTTATTTGGCCAGAGTAACTATGGCTACACCTTA. Encoded protein: CASSLFGQSNYGYTL.

This clone was counted a single time. The genes are TRBV6-6 and TRBJ2-7; no firm D call. V was cut by 2 bases and J by 4 bases, with 9 bases left in between. The CDR3 length is 13 residues. Germline V gives CDR1 MNHNY, CDR2 SVGAGI (reference sequence). CDR3 in amino acids: CASSYTRDYEQYF. CDR3 sequence (DNA): TGTGCCAGCAGTTACACGAGAGATTACGAGCAGTACTTC.

This clone was picked up a small number of times. This chain links TRBV7-9 with TRBJ1-2, with 9 bases lining up with TRBD1. V was pared by 5 bases and J by 6 bases, with 4 bases of the junction left unmatched. The germline V gene has CDR1 SEHNR and CDR2 FQNEAQ (reference sequence). CDR3 length: 13 residues. DNA of the CDR3: TGTGCCAGCAGCCCAACAGGGGGCCATGGCTACACCTTC. Residues: CASSPTGGHGYTF.

The chain has TRBV14 and TRBJ2-6, with no clear D. Between the trimmed V and J ends, which lost 0 bases and 4 bases, there was a span of 10 bases. Germline V gene data show CDR1 as SGHDN and CDR2 as FVKESK. CDR3 length: 16 amino acids. The chain's CDR3 is CASSQDWRSGANVLTF. CDR3 DNA: TGTGCCAGCAGCCAAGATTGGCGATCCGGGGCCAACGTCCTGACTTTC. The variable domain in full, with the rest retrieved from reference TRBV14 and TRBJ2-6, is EAGVTQFPSHSVIEKGQTVTLRCDPISGHDNLYWYRRVMGKEIKFLLHFVKESKQDESGMPNNRFLAERTGGTYSTLKVQPAELEDSGVYFCASSQDWRSGANVLTFGAGSRLTVL.

There are a few counts of this clone. The rearrangement uses TRBV9 and TRBJ2-1, with a tentative D call TRBD2 (5 bases). Trimming shortened V by 0 bases and J by 0 bases, and 10 bases separated the two germline ends. The CDR3 length is 16 residues. The V gene's germline CDR1 is SGDLS and CDR2 YYNGEE. CDR3 region: CASSVGRGSSYNEQFF. In nucleotides, the CDR3 is TGTGCCAGCAGCGTAGGCAGAGGGAGCTCCTACAATGAGCAGTTCTTC.

In regard to this clone: The same CDR3 also results from other DNA sequences found in this sample. The CDR3 sequence is CASSPAGADTQYF. For the CDR3, the DNA is TGTGCCAGCTCACCCGCCGGGGCAGATACGCAGTATTTT. The V and J genes are TRBV18 and TRBJ2-3; a weak D match, TRBD2 (5 bases). Germline CDR1 and CDR2: KGHSH and LQKENI. This CDR3 spans 13 amino acids. V lost 3 bases to trimming and J lost 4 bases, with 8 bases between them. Complete variable domain (other parts from reference TRBV18 and TRBJ2-3): NAGVMQNPRHLVRRRGQEARLRCSPMKGHSHVYWYRQLPEEGLKFMVYLQKENIIDESGMPKERFSAEFPKEGPSILRIQQVVRGDSAAYFCASSPAGADTQYFGPGTRLTVL.

The rearrangement uses TRBV7-3 and TRBJ2-7, with TRBD2 identical over 11 bases. The CDR3 is 16 residues long. Germline V lookup: CDR1 SGHTA, CDR2 FQGTGA. Trimming removed 3 bases from V and 2 bases from J; junction bases left unmatched: 6. DNA of the CDR3: TGTGCCAGCAGCTTCTACGGGACTAGCGGTACCTACGAGCAGTACTTC. Its translation: CASSFYGTSGTYEQYF.

The chain uses TRBV9 and TRBJ1-5; the D gene is possibly TRBD1 (6 bases). The CDR3 is 16 amino acids. Per germline, CDR1 SGDLS and CDR2 YYNGEE. Trimming took 4 bases from V and 2 from J, leaving 16 bases between them. This CDR3 is CASSPTGTGGNQPQHF. The CDR3 nucleotides read TGTGCCAGCAGCCCAACAGGGACTGGAGGCAATCAGCCCCAGCATTTT.